This T cell receptor beta chain derives from a study of blood T cell repertoires in COVID-19. At the level of the study: COVID-19 samples, acute and convalescent, were from the United States, Italy and Spain. T cells, B-cell-depleted T cells, or PBMCs supplied cDNA or gDNA.

This clone has only one observation. Deletions cut 0 bases from V and 3 bases from J, with 12 bases between. Germline V gene sequence: CDR1 MGHRA, CDR2 YSYEKL. The length of the CDR3 is 16 residues. In the authors' methods: Amplification from reference gene primers served as the basis for estimated nucleated cell counts. The repertoire was sequenced with immunoSEQ multiplex PCR; TCRdb's copy has only in-frame clones and lacks some. D and trimming were read from the DNA, whereas the V and J calls and clone size are those reported in that table. The repertoire holds 150,000 to 200,000 clones, with about 86% as singletons.

The clonotype comes from a man aged 55 to 70 with acute or convalescent COVID-19. The material sequenced was peripheral blood. The chain recombines TRBV4-1 with TRBJ2-4; a weak D match, TRBD2 (5 bases). CDR3 in amino acids: CASSQDYDYGKNIQYF. In DNA, the CDR3 is TGCGCCAGCAGCCAAGACTACGACTATGGCAAAAACATTCAGTACTTC.